The entry below gives a single TCR delta chain sequence along with its context. This likely reflects a read error, since a far larger clone is one base away. Other DNA sequences within the sample encode an identical CDR3. This record comes from a study of gamma-delta T cells after stem cell transplantation. TCRdb re-called the RT-PCR reads using CATT. The sample lists some 940 delta-chain clones, 15% to 20% seen once, with about 25% in the top ten. Germline V gene sequence: CDR1 GEAIGNYY, CDR2 EKD. The CDR3 covers 24 residues. V gene TRDV2 combines with J gene TRDJ3; TRDD3 agrees at 13 bases. The sequenced sample consisted of gamma-delta T cells. The receptor was isolated from a human donor. It is not recorded whose cells these are; they may come from a transplant donor. The CDR3 reads CACDQVASPTGGYEGSWDTRQMFF. CDR3 in DNA: TGCGCCTGTGACCAAGTAGCTTCTCCCACTGGGGGATACGAGGGCTCCTGGGACACCCGACAGATGTTTTTC.